Listed below are T cell receptor beta chains from one sample, sequenced in a study of control samples from healthy donors and cancer patients. TCRdb's table, derived via immunoSEQ multiplex PCR, lists solely in-frame clones and lacks some. The sample yields over 150,000 clones, around 94% seen once. The source material was PBMCs. Receptors originate from a man between 60 and 75 years old with colorectal cancer. CDR3s include the opening cysteine and the closing phenylalanine or tryptophan. A D gene is named only where the DNA matches it firmly. Where a row states a size, it is once, few, many or the class of an expanded clone; other rows omit it.

TRBJ2-2,TRBD2,TRBV2,NA,CASSEGLAGGGTGELFF,TGTGCCAGCAGCGAGGGACTAGCGGGGGGAGGTACCGGGGAGCTGTTTTTT
TRBJ2-6,TRBD2,TRBV10-3,NA,CAIRSPAGASSGANVLTF,TGTGCCATCAGAAGCCCAGCGGGGGCGAGCTCTGGGGCCAACGTCCTGACTTTC
TRBJ2-5,NA,TRBV2,NA,CASGVAQETQYF,TGTGCCAGCGGCGTAGCCCAAGAGACCCAGTACTTC
TRBJ2-3,NA,TRBV20-1,NA,CSVGGPDTQYF,TGCAGTGTGGGGGGGCCAGATACGCAGTATTTT
TRBJ1-1,NA,TRBV6-5,NA,CASSYSMGNTEAFF,TGTGCCAGCAGTTACTCGATGGGGAACACTGAAGCTTTCTTT
TRBJ1-2,NA,TRBV7-2,NA,CASSLGVANYGYTF,TGTGCCAGCAGCTTAGGGGTGGCTAACTATGGCTACACCTTC
TRBJ2-6,TRBD1,TRBV5-1,NA,CASSLVGVGTGTGGSGANVLTF,TGCGCCAGCAGCTTGGTTGGTGTGGGGACCGGGACAGGGGGCTCTGGGGCCAACGTCCTGACTTTC
TRBJ2-1,NA,TRBV4-1,once,CASSQNRDSPYNEQFF,TGCGCCAGCAGCCAAAACAGGGACTCCCCCTACAATGAGCAGTTCTTC
TRBJ1-5,NA,TRBV18,NA,CASSPTRSQPQHF,TGTGCCAGCTCACCGACAAGGAGTCAGCCCCAGCATTTT
TRBJ2-7,NA,TRBV3-1/TRBV3-2,NA,CASSQARDGSSYEQYF,TGTGCCAGCAGCCAAGCCCGGGACGGCAGCTCCTACGAGCAGTACTTC
TRBJ1-1,NA,TRBV19,NA,CASSPQRGVGDTEAFF,TGTGCCAGTAGCCCTCAGCGAGGGGTCGGGGACACTGAAGCTTTCTTT
TRBJ2-2,NA,TRBV18,NA,CASSPRADNTGELFF,TGTGCCAGCTCACCGCGGGCTGACAACACCGGGGAGCTGTTTTTT
TRBJ2-3,TRBD2,TRBV11-2,NA,CASSTAGGTDTQYF,TGTGCCAGTTCTACAGCGGGGGGCACAGATACGCAGTATTTT